A single sample is the source of the 27 T cell receptor beta chains below, sequenced in a study of blood T cell repertoires in COVID-19. Assay used: immunoSEQ multiplex PCR; TCRdb lists only in-frame clones, some missing. The repertoire holds fewer than 200,000 clones, with 88% as singletons. Sequenced material: PBMCs or T cells enriched from blood (not recorded which). All receptors derive from a young woman who had recovered from COVID-19.

The chain is built from TRBV6-5 and TRBJ1-4; possibly TRBD1 for D (6 bases). Germline V gene sequence: CDR1 MNHEY, CDR2 SVGAGI. This CDR3 has 15 residues. Trimming took off 7 bases at V and 7 bases at J, with 19 bases between the two ends. CDR3 loop: CASIRIRGLVEKLFF. CDR3 coding DNA: TGTGCCAGCATTAGAATCAGGGGTTTGGTTGAAAAACTGTTTTTT.

The rearrangement uses TRBV28 and TRBJ1-1, with no clear D. Looked up from germline, CDR1 is MDHEN and CDR2 is SYDVKM. CDR3 length equals 12 residues. The ends were cut back, 5 bases at V and 1 base at J, with 5 bases in the middle. Here the CDR3 DNA reads TGTGCCAGCAGTCCACAGAACACTGAAGCTTTCTTT. Amino acids: CASSPQNTEAFF.

This chain joins TRBV12-3 or TRBV12-4 and TRBJ2-7; D is ambiguous. The V end lost 2 bases, the J end lost 2 bases, and 4 bases lay between the germline ends. This CDR3 spans 12 amino acids. The CDR3, as DNA: TGTGCCAGCAGTTTAACGGCCTACGAGCAGTACTTC. It encodes CASSLTAYEQYF.

The chain has TRBV24-1 and TRBJ2-1; TRBD2 matches 9 bases. The CDR3 sequence is 16 residues long. Per the germline V gene, CDR1 is KGHDR and CDR2 is SFDVKD. V was pared by 3 bases and J by 9 bases, with 11 bases of the junction left unmatched. The CDR3 region has the DNA TGTGCCACCAGTGATGAGTCTTGGCGGGGGGGATCTGAGCAGTTCTTC. Amino acid sequence: CATSDESWRGGSEQFF.

The rearrangement joins TRBV14 to TRBJ2-7; the D is unclear. V lost 0 bases and J 6 bases, leaving 9 bases between the germline ends. The CDR3 is made up of 13 amino acids. The V gene's germline CDR1 is SGHDN and CDR2 FVKESK. The CDR3, as DNA: TGTGCCAGCAGCCAAGACATTAGTGGCGAGCAGTACTTC. Translating gives CASSQDISGEQYF.

V and J are TRBV7-9 and TRBJ2-3; D is possibly TRBD2 (5 bases). The CDR3 is 16 amino acids. Germline values: CDR1 SEHNR, CDR2 FQNEAQ (reference sequence). V was shortened by 6 bases and J by 4 bases, with 20 bases between the two germline ends. Written as DNA, the CDR3 is TGTGCCAGCAGTACCTGGTTGGACTCAGTCGCAGATACGCAGTATTTT. Translating gives CASSTWLDSVADTQYF.

The chain carries TRBV28 and TRBJ1-2; TRBD1 matches at 7 bases. This CDR3 is built from 15 residues. Germline CDR1 is MDHEN and CDR2 is SYDVKM. V gave up 1 base and J gave up 4 bases; unmatched junction bases: 6. CDR3 amino acids: CASSLFDRAPYGYTF. The CDR3 DNA follows: TGTGCCAGCAGTTTATTCGACAGGGCGCCCTATGGCTACACCTTC.

The V gene is TRBV5-5, the J gene TRBJ2-3, with D perhaps matching TRBD1 (7 bases). The CDR3 covers 15 residues. Germline-derived CDR1 and CDR2 are SGHKS and YYEKEE (reference sequence). Between the trimmed V and J ends, which lost 4 bases and 6 bases, there was a span of 18 bases. The CDR3 DNA reads as TGTGCCAGCAGCCGCTCGACAGGGAGGTTTGATACGCAGTATTTT. Its protein product is CASSRSTGRFDTQYF.

The gene calls are TRBV7-2 and TRBJ2-4; D possibly corresponds to TRBD1 (6 bases). CDR1 is SGHTA, CDR2 FQGNSA, per germline. The germline V and J ends were trimmed by 1 base and 12 bases, with 10 bases remaining between them. The CDR3 consists of 12 residues. The CDR3: CASSLGRGRQYF. The DNA of the CDR3 is TGTGCCAGCAGCTTAGGCAGGGGTCGTCAGTACTTC.

The chain links TRBV20-1 to TRBJ2-1, with D tentatively TRBD2 (5 bases). The CDR3 has 10 amino acids. Germline-derived CDR1 and CDR2 are DFQATT and SNEGSKA (reference sequence). Trimming took off 7 bases at V and 6 bases at J, with 7 bases between the two ends. The CDR3 is CSGRGNEQFF. The DNA for the CDR3 is TGCAGTGGACGGGGCAATGAGCAGTTCTTC.

This clone was counted between two and nine times. The chain employs TRBV27 and TRBJ1-5; D perhaps matches TRBD1 (5 bases). Germline values: CDR1 MNHEY, CDR2 SMNVEV (reference sequence). Trimming removed 6 bases from V and 1 base from J, with 7 bases in between. This CDR3 spans 13 amino acids. For the CDR3, the DNA is TGTGCCAGCAGATCAGGGAGCAATCAGCCCCAGCATTTT. This gives the protein CASRSGSNQPQHF.

The chain combines TRBV4-3 with TRBJ2-7, with no clear D. The length of the CDR3 is 18 residues. With 0 bases removed from V and 4 bases from J, the gap between germline ends came to 22 bases. Per germline, CDR1 LGHNA and CDR2 YSLEER. The CDR3 here is CASSQDWAGESAWYEQYF. In DNA, the CDR3 is TGCGCCAGCAGCCAAGACTGGGCAGGCGAGTCGGCGTGGTACGAGCAGTACTTC.

The V and J genes are TRBV19 and TRBJ2-1, with 7 bases identical to TRBD2. V shed 8 bases, J shed 6 bases, and the junction held 10 bases outside the gene matches. The germline V gene has CDR1 LNHDA and CDR2 SQIVND (reference sequence). The length of the CDR3 is 14 residues. The CDR3 region has the DNA TGTGCCAGTTTTGACTCCGGGGGGATCAATGAGCAGTTCTTC. Protein: CASFDSGGINEQFF.

V gene TRBV3-1 (or the pseudogene TRBV3-2) combines with J gene TRBJ2-7, with a possible D match to TRBD2 (6 bases). V shed 4 bases and J shed 2 bases, with 12 bases lying between them. CDR3 length: 14 residues. The germline gives CDR1 LGHDT, CDR2 YNNKEL (reference sequence). The CDR3: CASSPLGGPYEQYF. CDR3 DNA: TGTGCCAGCAGCCCCCTGGGGGGTCCCTACGAGCAGTACTTC.

V is TRBV28 and J is TRBJ1-5, with 7 bases identical to TRBD1. The CDR3 contains 15 residues. Trimming removed 2 bases from V and 3 bases from J; junction bases left unmatched: 4. Germline CDR1 is MDHEN and CDR2 is SYDVKM. For the CDR3, the DNA is TGTGCCAGCAGTTTAGGGGGACAGAACAATCAGCCCCAGCATTTT. This translates into CASSLGGQNNQPQHF.

In its sample, this clone was seen a few times. V is TRBV28 and J is TRBJ1-4; 10 bases match TRBD1. This CDR3 has 14 residues. J lost 8 bases, V lost 3 bases, and 3 bases had no gene match. Per germline, CDR1 MDHEN and CDR2 SYDVKM. CDR3 region: CASSLTGGREKLFF. CDR3 in DNA: TGTGCCAGCAGTTTGACAGGGGGCCGGGAAAAACTGTTTTTT.

This clone has a single count. The chain has TRBV6-5 and TRBJ2-2, with D perhaps TRBD1 (6 bases). V lost 2 bases, J lost 0 bases, and 10 bases lay in between. Germline V gives CDR1 MNHEY, CDR2 SVGAGI. CDR3 length: 16 amino acids. The CDR3 spells CASSYNGGANTGELFF. CDR3 DNA sequence: TGTGCCAGCAGTTACAATGGGGGCGCGAACACCGGGGAGCTGTTTTTT.

The chain recombines TRBV11-3 with TRBJ2-1, with 8 bases lining up with TRBD1. Germline values: CDR1 SGHNT, CDR2 YENEEA. The CDR3 loop spans 15 amino acids. The ends lost 5 bases at V and 3 bases at J; junction bases unmatched: 6. CDR3: CASSPGTGFYNEQFF. The CDR3 region has the DNA TGTGCCAGCAGCCCGGGGACAGGATTCTACAATGAGCAGTTCTTC.

The chain joins TRBV11-2 to TRBJ2-3; D remains ambiguous. V lost 5 bases, J lost 2 bases, and 17 bases lay in between. This CDR3 comprises 16 residues. Germline CDR1 reads SGHAT; CDR2 reads FQNNGV. The chain's CDR3 is CASSQTIGEITDTQYF. CDR3 DNA sequence: TGTGCCAGCAGCCAGACCATTGGAGAGATCACAGATACGCAGTATTTT.

The chain links TRBV6-5 to TRBJ1-2; tentatively, D is TRBD1 (6 bases). The CDR3 has 15 residues. Germline V gives CDR1 MNHEY, CDR2 SVGAGI. V lost 5 bases, J lost 0 bases, and 13 bases lay in between. CDR3 DNA: TGTGCCAGCAGTCGGTGGGCAGGGGCTAACTATGGCTACACCTTC. Translation gives CASSRWAGANYGYTF.

The CDR3 DNA follows: TGTGCCAGTAGCGGGAGGACGCCTCCCGGGGAGCTGTTTTTT. Encoded protein: CASSGRTPPGELFF. This chain uses TRBV24-1 with TRBJ2-2, with 10 bases aligning to TRBD2. With V trimmed by 11 bases and J by 6 bases, 8 bases remained unmatched. CDR1 is KGHDR, CDR2 SFDVKD, per germline. The CDR3 loop spans 14 amino acids.

The CDR3 sequence: CASLGEVYGYTF. CDR3 coding DNA: TGTGCCAGCCTCGGGGAAGTCTATGGCTACACCTTC. The rearrangement links TRBV2 to TRBJ1-2; no reliable D call. The CDR3 has 12 residues. Trimming left V 8 bases short and J 4 bases short, with 11 bases between. Germline CDR1 is SNHLY and CDR2 is FYNNEI. Full variable domain (outside the CDR3, taken from reference TRBV2 and TRBJ1-2): EPEVTQTPSHQVTQMGQEVILRCVPISNHLYFYWYRQILGQKVEFLVSFYNNEISEKSEIFDDQFSVERPDGSNFTLKIRSTKLEDSAMYFCASLGEVYGYTFGSGTRLTVV.

This clone was recorded a few times. The V gene is TRBV4-3, the J gene TRBJ1-3; 8 bases agree with TRBD1. The V and J ends lost 1 base and 2 bases, in that order; junction bases with no gene match: 4. The CDR3 is made up of 16 amino acids. Germline-derived CDR1 and CDR2 are LGHNA and YSLEER. The CDR3 sequence: CASSQVQGATGNTIYF. CDR3 DNA: TGCGCCAGCAGCCAAGTGCAGGGGGCGACTGGAAACACCATATATTTT.

The chain uses TRBV7-7 and TRBJ1-1, with a weak D call TRBD1 (6 bases). Germline CDR1 reads SSHAT; CDR2 reads FNYEAQ (reference sequence). The CDR3 contains 14 residues. The CDR3 is CASAIRGYGTEAFF. In nucleotides, the CDR3 is TGTGCTAGCGCCATCAGGGGCTATGGCACTGAAGCTTTCTTT. The entire variable domain, with the rest obtained from reference TRBV7-7 and TRBJ1-1, is as follows: GAGVSQSPRYKVTKRGQDVTLRCDPISSHATLYWYQQALGQGPEFLTYFNYEAQPDKSGLPSDRFSAERPEGSISTLTIQRTEQRDSAMYRCASAIRGYGTEAFFGQGTRLTVV.

The V call is TRBV5-1, the J call TRBJ1-2; D ambiguous. The CDR3 sequence is 13 residues long. Germline values: CDR1 SGHRS, CDR2 YFSETQ. V was shortened by 4 bases and J by 2 bases, with 9 bases between the two germline ends. The CDR3 loop is CASSPDGNYGYTF. The CDR3 DNA follows: TGCGCCAGCAGCCCCGACGGGAACTATGGCTACACCTTC. Full variable domain (remainder filled in from reference TRBV5-1 and TRBJ1-2): KAGVTQTPRYLIKTRGQQVTLSCSPISGHRSVSWYQQTPGQGLQFLFEYFSETQRNKGNFPGRFSGRQFSNSRSEMNVSTLELGDSALYLCASSPDGNYGYTFGSGTRLTVV.

The rearrangement uses TRBV6-4 and TRBJ2-5, with 8 bases lining up with TRBD2. CDR1 MRHNA and CDR2 SNTAGT come from the germline V gene. The CDR3 extends over 15 amino acids. The V gene end was trimmed by 3 bases and the J gene end by 3 bases; junction bases not matched to a gene: 6. The CDR3 protein is CASSESAGGKETQYF. CDR3 coding DNA: TGTGCCAGCAGTGAATCGGCGGGGGGAAAAGAGACCCAGTACTTC.

The rearrangement joins TRBV20-1 to TRBJ2-7, with 9 nucleotides matching TRBD1. This CDR3 has 15 residues. With 3 bases clipped from V and 0 bases from J, the junction kept 6 bases outside the gene matches. Germline V gene data show CDR1 as DFQATT and CDR2 as SNEGSKA (reference sequence). CDR3 nucleotides: TGCAGTGCTAGTATCGGGACAGGGTTCTCCTACGAGCAGTACTTC. It codes for CSASIGTGFSYEQYF.